The text below deals with one T cell receptor (beta chain). The sample comes from a study of blood T cell repertoires in COVID-19. Study information: COVID-19 samples, acute and convalescent, were from the United States, Italy and Spain. Sample material is recorded as cDNA or gDNA derived from T cells, B-cell-depleted T cells, or PBMCs.

V lost 4 bases, J lost 0 bases, and 13 bases lay in between. The germline gives CDR1 SQVTM, CDR2 ANQGSEA. This CDR3 is 15 amino acids long. Original processing notes: Researchers report that nucleated cell counts were estimated from reference gene primer amplification. TCRdb's copy holds only in-frame clones and misses some; the assay was immunoSEQ multiplex PCR. V, J and clone size are those of that table, while D and trimming were read from the DNA. The top ten hold 2.5% to 3.5% of the sample, which has about 250,000 clones, around 86% seen once. Sequencing was done on a sample of peripheral blood. This receptor was obtained from a woman in her thirties with active or convalescent COVID-19. V gene TRBV29-1 combines with J gene TRBJ1-3, with D perhaps matching TRBD1 (6 bases). This CDR3 reads CSVATGISSGNTIYF. In DNA, the CDR3 is TGCAGCGTTGCGACAGGAATCAGCTCTGGAAACACCATATATTTT.